What follows is one T cell receptor beta chain and its context. What this receptor recognizes is not known. Qualities for individual bases were not recorded, and no much larger clone is one base off. The data were taken from a study of CD8+CD57+ T cells in acquired aplastic anemia (dated by TCRdb to between 2018 and 2020). Looking at the study overall: On average, sorted CD4+ and CD8+ cells yielded 3.2 ug of extracted DNA, with a range of about 0.18 to 27.4 ug. CD8+CD57+ expansion was defined as a frequency above the mean frequency observed in healthy subjects. Here is what the overall study found, with its caveats: Around 30 CD8+ CDR3 sequences were found to be shared between patients and controls, but these sequences appeared to be highly expressed in patients and within the immunodominant clones of the patients. CD8+ Simpson's diversity did not differ significantly between patients and healthy controls (P=0.060).

TCR beta VDJ combination and CDR3 sequence profiling used genomic DNA as the template. An Illumina HiSeq 2000 was used for TCR repertoire sequencing. The published analysis was carried out like this. Repertoire assessment relied on Simpson's diversity index, CDR3 size and DJ length profiles, and TRBV/TRBJ rearrangement plots. The most abundant DNA sequence in the deep sequencing data was taken as the immunodominant clone. CDR3 amino acid sequences were checked for sharing between subjects and were compared against published repertoires and the VDJdb database. TCRdb passed the public sequencing reads through fastp at Q25 and MiXCR, retaining productive beta sequences. Rows with one shared CDR3 protein collapse into an entry with the most common genes and DNA. The V and J calls and clone size come from TCRdb's table, not from the authors' own analysis. The sample contains some 180,000 distinct CDR3 sequences, 55% to 65% of them found a single time. The ten biggest clones cover under 55% of the sample.

The patients picked for sequencing were ones in whom flow cytometry had shown an expansion of CD8+CD57+ cells. Every patient had severe acquired aplastic anemia, diagnosed using the International Study of Aplastic Anemia and Agranulocytosis and Camitta criteria. At the time blood was sampled, none of the patients had received any therapy. In this study, sorted CD4+ and CD8+ T cells from the blood of healthy subjects and of severe aplastic anemia patients had their TCR repertoires deep-sequenced. Patients were enrolled in the USA under clinicaltrials.gov protocols 00001620, 01623167, 00001397, 00071045, 00081523 and 00961064. Ficoll-Paque density gradient centrifugation was used to isolate peripheral blood mononuclear cells. CD4+ and CD8+ T cells were sorted by FACS or magnetic beads before DNA extraction. In the germline V gene, CDR1 corresponds to LGHNA and CDR2 to YSLEER. Taken from cysteine to phenylalanine, the CDR3 has 15 residues. Just CDR3 DNA is preserved here, 45 bases in frame from base 1. Trimming at the junction amounts to 1 base on V and 6 bases on J, and the germline ends lie 16 bases apart.

This clonotype was obtained from a human donor with aplastic anemia. The material sequenced was sorted CD4+, CD8+, or CD8+CD57+ T cells (not recorded which) from PBMCs. The rearranged segments are TRBV4-3 and TRBJ2-7; TRBD2 might be the D gene, on 6 matching bases. The CDR3 protein: CASSQAETSWTEQYF. The DNA is as follows: TGCGCCAGCAGCCAAGCGGAGACTAGTTGGACCGAGCAGTACTTC.